This T cell receptor beta chain was identified in a study of blood T cell repertoires in COVID-19. About the research overall: Samples representing acute and convalescent COVID-19 were sourced from the United States, Italy and Spain.

TCRdb's copy holds only in-frame clones and misses some; the assay was immunoSEQ multiplex PCR. The table includes approximately 300,000 clones, about nine tenths detected once. Germline CDR1 is MDHEN and CDR2 is SYDVKM. V lost 5 bases, J lost 7 bases, and 6 bases lay in between. CDR3 length: 12 residues. As concerns this clone: This CDR3 is also generated by other DNA sequences in the sample.

Source material: peripheral blood. J is TRBJ1-6 and V is TRBV28, with unresolved D. This TCR was recovered from a woman in her twenties or thirties with COVID-19, enrolled during active disease. The CDR3: CASSPRNSPLHF. CDR3 coding DNA: TGTGCCAGCAGTCCCAGGAATTCACCCCTCCACTTT.